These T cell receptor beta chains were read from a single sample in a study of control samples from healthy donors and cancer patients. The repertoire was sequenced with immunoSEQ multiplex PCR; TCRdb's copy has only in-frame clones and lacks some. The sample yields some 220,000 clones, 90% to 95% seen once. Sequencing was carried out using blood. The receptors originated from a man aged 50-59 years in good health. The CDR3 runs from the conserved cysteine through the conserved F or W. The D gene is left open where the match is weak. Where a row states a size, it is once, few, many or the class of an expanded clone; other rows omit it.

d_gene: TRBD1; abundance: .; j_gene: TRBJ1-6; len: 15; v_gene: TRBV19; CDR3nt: TGTGCCAGTAGTAGAGGACAGGGTTATAATTCACCCCTCCACTTT; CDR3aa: CASSRGQGYNSPLHF
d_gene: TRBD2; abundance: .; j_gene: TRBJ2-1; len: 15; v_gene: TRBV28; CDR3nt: TGTGCCAGCAGAACTAGCGGGGGGGTCTACAATGAGCAGTTCTTC; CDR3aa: CASRTSGGVYNEQFF
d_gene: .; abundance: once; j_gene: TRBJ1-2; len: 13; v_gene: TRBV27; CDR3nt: TGTGCCAGCAGTTTCCGCGGAAACTATGGCTACACCTTC; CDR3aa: CASSFRGNYGYTF
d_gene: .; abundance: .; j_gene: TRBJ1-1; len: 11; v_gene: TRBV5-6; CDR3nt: TGTGCCAGCAGCTTTGACGGCAAAGCTTTCTTT; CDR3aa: CASSFDGKAFF
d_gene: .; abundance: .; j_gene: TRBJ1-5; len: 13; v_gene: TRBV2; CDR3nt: TGTGCCAGCAGTGGTGAAAACAATCAGCCCCAGCATTTT; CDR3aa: CASSGENNQPQHF
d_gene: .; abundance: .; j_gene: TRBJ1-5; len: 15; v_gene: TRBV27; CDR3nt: TGTGCCAGCAGCAGGGTAGCAGGCTTTAGTCAGCCCCAGCATTTT; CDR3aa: CASSRVAGFSQPQHF
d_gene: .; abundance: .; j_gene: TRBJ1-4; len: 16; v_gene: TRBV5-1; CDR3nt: TGCGCCAGCAGCTTGGATCCCGGGTCGACTAATGAAAAACTGTTTTTT; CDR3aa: CASSLDPGSTNEKLFF
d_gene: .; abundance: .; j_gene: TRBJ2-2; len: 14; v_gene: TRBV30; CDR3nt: TGTGCCTGGCGCCGGGGGGCGCACACCGGGGAGCTGTTTTTT; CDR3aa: CAWRRGAHTGELFF
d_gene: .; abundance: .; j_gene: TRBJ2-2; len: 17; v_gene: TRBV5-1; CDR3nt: TGCGCCAGCAGCTACGGACACGGGGGCTCGAACACCGGGGAGCTGTTTTTT; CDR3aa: CASSYGHGGSNTGELFF
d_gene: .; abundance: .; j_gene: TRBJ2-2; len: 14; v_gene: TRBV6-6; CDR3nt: TGTGCCAGCAGTTCCAGGACGCAGACCGGGGAGCTGTTTTTT; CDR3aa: CASSSRTQTGELFF
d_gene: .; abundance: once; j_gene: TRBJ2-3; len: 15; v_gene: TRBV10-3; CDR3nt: TGTGCCATCAGTGGCCTACAGTGGGTCACAGATACGCAGTATTTT; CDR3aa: CAISGLQWVTDTQYF
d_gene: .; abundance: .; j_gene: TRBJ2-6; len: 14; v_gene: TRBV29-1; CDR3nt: TGCAGCGCACTGGACGGGGGTGGGGCCAACGTCCTGACTTTC; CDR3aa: CSALDGGGANVLTF
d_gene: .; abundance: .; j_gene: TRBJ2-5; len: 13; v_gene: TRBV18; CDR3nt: TGTGCCAGCTCACCTGGCCATATGGAGACCCAGTACTTC; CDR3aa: CASSPGHMETQYF
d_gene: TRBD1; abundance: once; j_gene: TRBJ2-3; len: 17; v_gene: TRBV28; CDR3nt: TGTGCCAGCAGCCAAGGACAGGGGGCGACTACCACAGATACGCAGTATTTT; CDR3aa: CASSQGQGATTTDTQYF
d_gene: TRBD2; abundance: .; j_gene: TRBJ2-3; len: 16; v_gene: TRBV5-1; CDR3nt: TGCGCCAGCAGATATACCGGGGGGGCCTTAACAGATACGCAGTATTTT; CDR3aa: CASRYTGGALTDTQYF
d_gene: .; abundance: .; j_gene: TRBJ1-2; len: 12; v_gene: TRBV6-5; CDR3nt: TGTGCCAGCAGGGGATGGGGACGTGGCTACACCTTC; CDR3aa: CASRGWGRGYTF
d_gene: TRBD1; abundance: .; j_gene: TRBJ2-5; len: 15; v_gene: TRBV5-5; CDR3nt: TGTGCCAGCAGCCCCAGGGGGTCCGTCGGGGAGACCCAGTACTTC; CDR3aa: CASSPRGSVGETQYF
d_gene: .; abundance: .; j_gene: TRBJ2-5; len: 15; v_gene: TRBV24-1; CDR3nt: TGTGCCACCAGTGATTTGCTGACAGGGACTGGGACCCAGTACTTC; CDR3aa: CATSDLLTGTGTQYF
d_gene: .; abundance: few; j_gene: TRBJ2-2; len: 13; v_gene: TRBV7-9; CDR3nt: TGTGCCAGCAGCCTGACCACGGGGGGGGAGCTGTTTTTT; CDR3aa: CASSLTTGGELFF
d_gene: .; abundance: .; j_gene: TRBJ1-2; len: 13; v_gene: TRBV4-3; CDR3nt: TGCGCCAGCAGCCCCCAACAGGATTCAGGCTACACCTTC; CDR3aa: CASSPQQDSGYTF
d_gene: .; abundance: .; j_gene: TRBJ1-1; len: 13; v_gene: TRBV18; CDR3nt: TGTGCCAGCTCACAGGGGCAGAACACTGAAGCTTTCTTT; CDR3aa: CASSQGQNTEAFF
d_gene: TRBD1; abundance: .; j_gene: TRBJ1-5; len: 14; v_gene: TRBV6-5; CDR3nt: TGTGCCAGCAGCCCCCGGGACAGACATCAGCCCCAGCATTTT; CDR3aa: CASSPRDRHQPQHF
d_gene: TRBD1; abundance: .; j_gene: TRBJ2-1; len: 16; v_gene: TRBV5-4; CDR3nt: TGTGCCAGCAGCTCCGCCCGGGACAGAACTGGGAATGAGCAGTTCTTC; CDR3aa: CASSSARDRTGNEQFF
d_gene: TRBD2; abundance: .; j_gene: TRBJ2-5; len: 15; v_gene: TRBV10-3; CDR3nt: TGTGCCATCAGTGAGCAGCGGGGGGGCCTGGAGACCCAGTACTTC; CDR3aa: CAISEQRGGLETQYF
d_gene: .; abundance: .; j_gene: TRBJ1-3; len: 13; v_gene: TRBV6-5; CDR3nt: TGTGCCAGCAGTTACTCGGGGGGAAACACCATATATTTT; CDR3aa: CASSYSGGNTIYF
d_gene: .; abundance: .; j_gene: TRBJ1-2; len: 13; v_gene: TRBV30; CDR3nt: TGTGCCTGGAGTGCCCAGGGGAACTATGGCTACACCTTC; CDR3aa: CAWSAQGNYGYTF
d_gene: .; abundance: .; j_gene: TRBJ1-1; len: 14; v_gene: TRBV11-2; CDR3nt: TGTGCCAGCAGCTTTATGGAGATGAACACTGAAGCTTTCTTT; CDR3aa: CASSFMEMNTEAFF
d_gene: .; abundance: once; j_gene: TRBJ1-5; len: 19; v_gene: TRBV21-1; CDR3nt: TGTGCCAGCAGCAAAAAAGGGCAGAATTTCATATATAGCAATCAGCCCCAGCATTTT; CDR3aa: CASSKKGQNFIYSNQPQHF
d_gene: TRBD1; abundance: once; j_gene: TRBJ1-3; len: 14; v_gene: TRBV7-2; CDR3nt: TGTGCCAGCAGCCTCCAGGGGGCAATCCACACCATATATTTT; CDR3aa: CASSLQGAIHTIYF
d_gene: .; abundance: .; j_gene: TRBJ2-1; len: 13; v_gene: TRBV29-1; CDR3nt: TGCAGCGTTTTACGGACAGCCTACAATGAGCAGTTCTTC; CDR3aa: CSVLRTAYNEQFF
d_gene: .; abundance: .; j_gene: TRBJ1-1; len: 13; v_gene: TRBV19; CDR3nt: TGTGCCAGTAGTATAGAATGGCAGGGCGAAGCTTTCTTT; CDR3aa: CASSIEWQGEAFF
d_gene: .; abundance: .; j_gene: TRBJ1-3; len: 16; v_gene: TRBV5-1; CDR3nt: TGCGCCAGCAGCTCCAATGGGGGTAGCTCTGGAAACACCATATATTTT; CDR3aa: CASSSNGGSSGNTIYF
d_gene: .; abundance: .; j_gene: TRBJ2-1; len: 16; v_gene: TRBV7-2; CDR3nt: TGTGCCAGCAGCTTCCCCTCCCGTGGGCTCGAGCCAAGCCAGTTCTTC; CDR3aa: CASSFPSRGLEPSQFF
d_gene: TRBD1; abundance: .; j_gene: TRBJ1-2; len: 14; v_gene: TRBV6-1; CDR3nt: TGTGCCAGCAGTGAACTAAGGGGGGACAGGGAAGCGGACTTC; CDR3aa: CASSELRGDREADF
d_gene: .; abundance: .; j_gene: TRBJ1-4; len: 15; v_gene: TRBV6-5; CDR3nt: TGTGCCAGTCGTGGCGGGATCGCAACTAATGAAAAACTGTTTTTT; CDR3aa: CASRGGIATNEKLFF
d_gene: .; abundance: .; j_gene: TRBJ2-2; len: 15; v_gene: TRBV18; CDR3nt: TGTGCCAGCTCACTTGAGGGAACTAACACCGGGGAGCTGTTTTTT; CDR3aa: CASSLEGTNTGELFF
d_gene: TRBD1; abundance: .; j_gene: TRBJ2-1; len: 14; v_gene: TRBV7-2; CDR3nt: TGTGCCAGCAGCCCTTGGACAGGTGATATAGAGCAGTTCTTC; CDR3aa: CASSPWTGDIEQFF
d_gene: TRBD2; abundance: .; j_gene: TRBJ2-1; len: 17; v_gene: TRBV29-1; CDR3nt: TGCAGCGGGGACCGAACACATCGGGGGGGCTCCTACAATGAGCAGTTCTTC; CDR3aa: CSGDRTHRGGSYNEQFF
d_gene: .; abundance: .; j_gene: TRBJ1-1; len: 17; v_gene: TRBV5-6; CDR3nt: TGTGCCAGCAGTGTCCCGGGTTGGGGGTCGGTTGGTACTGAAGCTTTCTTT; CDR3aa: CASSVPGWGSVGTEAFF
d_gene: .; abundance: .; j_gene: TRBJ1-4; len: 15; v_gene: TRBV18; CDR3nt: TGTGCCAGCTCACTCTCGACGGGGAGAGATGAAAAACTGTTTTTT; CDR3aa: CASSLSTGRDEKLFF
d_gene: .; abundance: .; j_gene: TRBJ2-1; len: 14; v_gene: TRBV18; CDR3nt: TGTGCCAGCTCACCACTGGGGGGCACGGATGAGCAGTTCTTC; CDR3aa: CASSPLGGTDEQFF
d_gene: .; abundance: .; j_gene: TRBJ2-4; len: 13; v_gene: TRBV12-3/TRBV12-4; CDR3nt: TGTGCCAGCAGTTTAGTGGACCCCACCATTCAGTACTTC; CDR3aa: CASSLVDPTIQYF
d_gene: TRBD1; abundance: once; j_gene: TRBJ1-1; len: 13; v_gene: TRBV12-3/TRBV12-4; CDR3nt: TGTGCCAGCAGTTACAGGGGAAACACTGAAGCTTTCTTT; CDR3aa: CASSYRGNTEAFF
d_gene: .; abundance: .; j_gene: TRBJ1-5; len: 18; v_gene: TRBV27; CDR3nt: TGTGCCAGCAGTCAATTCGGGTTTTCGGGGTCTAGCAATCAGCCCCAGCATTTT; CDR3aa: CASSQFGFSGSSNQPQHF
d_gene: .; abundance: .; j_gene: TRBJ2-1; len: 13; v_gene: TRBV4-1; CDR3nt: TGCGCCAGCAGCCAAAGCGGAGTGATCGAGCAGTTCTTC; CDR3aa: CASSQSGVIEQFF
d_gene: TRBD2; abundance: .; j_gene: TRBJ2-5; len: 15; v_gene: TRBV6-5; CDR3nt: TGTGCCAGCAGGCCCCCTAGCGGGGGCCAAGAGACCCAGTACTTC; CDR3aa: CASRPPSGGQETQYF
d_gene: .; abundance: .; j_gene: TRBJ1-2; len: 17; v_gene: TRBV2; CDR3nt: TGTGCCAGCCTCCTAAACGGGGGAATAAGCTCCACTTATGGCTACACCTTC; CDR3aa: CASLLNGGISSTYGYTF
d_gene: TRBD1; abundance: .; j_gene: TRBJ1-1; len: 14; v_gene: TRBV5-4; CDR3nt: TGTGCCAGCAGCTTCGACAGGGCGAACACTGAAGCTTTCTTT; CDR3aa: CASSFDRANTEAFF
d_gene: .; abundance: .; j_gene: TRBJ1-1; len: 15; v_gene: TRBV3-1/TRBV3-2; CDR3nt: TGTGCCAGCAGCGGATCAGGACGGGCGAGCACTGAAGCTTTCTTT; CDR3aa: CASSGSGRASTEAFF
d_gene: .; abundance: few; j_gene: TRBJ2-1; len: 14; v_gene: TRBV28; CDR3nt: TGTGCCAGCTCGGGACACCCCTTAAACAATGAGCAGTTCTTC; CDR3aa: CASSGHPLNNEQFF
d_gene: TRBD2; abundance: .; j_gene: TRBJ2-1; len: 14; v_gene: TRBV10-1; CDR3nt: TGCGCCAGCAGTGATACCGCGGGGGGGCAAGAGCAGTTCTTC; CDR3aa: CASSDTAGGQEQFF
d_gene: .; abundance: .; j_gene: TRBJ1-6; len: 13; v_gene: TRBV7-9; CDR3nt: TGTGCCAGCAGCTTAGAGGGTAATTCACCCCTCCACTTT; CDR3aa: CASSLEGNSPLHF
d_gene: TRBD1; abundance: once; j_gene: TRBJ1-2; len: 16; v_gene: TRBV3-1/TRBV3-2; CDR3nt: TGTGCCAGCAGCCAAGATGACAGGGGCATACTCTATGGCTACACCTTC; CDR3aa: CASSQDDRGILYGYTF
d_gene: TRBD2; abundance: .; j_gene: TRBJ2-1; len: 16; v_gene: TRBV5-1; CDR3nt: TGCGCCAGCAGCTTTATGGCGGGGGATCTCTACAATGAGCAGTTCTTC; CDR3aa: CASSFMAGDLYNEQFF
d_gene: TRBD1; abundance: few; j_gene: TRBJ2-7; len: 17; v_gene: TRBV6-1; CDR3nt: TGTGCCAGCAGTGAAGGGCAGGTACAGGGGAGCTCCTACGAGCAGTACTTC; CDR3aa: CASSEGQVQGSSYEQYF
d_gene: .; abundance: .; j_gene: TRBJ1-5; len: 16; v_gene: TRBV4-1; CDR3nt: TGCGCCAGCAGCCAAGACTGGGAGGTGGGGCTACAGCCCCAGCATTTT; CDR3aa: CASSQDWEVGLQPQHF
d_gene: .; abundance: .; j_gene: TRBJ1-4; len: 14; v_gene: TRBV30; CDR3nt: TGTGCCTGGAGCGGGGCACAGGGTAATGAAAAACTGTTTTTT; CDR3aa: CAWSGAQGNEKLFF
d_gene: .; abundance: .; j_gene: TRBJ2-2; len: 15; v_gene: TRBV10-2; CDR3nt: TGCGCCAGCAGTGAGTTTTACAGGGAGTCTGGGGAGCTGTTTTTT; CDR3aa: CASSEFYRESGELFF
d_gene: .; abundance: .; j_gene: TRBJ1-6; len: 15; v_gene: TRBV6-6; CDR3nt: TGTGCCAGCAGTCCCGGGGGGGTCGGGGATTCACCCCTCCACTTT; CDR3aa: CASSPGGVGDSPLHF
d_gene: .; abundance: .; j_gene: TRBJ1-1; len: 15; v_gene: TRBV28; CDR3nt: TGTGCCAGCAGTCTACCCCCAGGAGTCCACGCTGAAGCTTTCTTT; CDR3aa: CASSLPPGVHAEAFF